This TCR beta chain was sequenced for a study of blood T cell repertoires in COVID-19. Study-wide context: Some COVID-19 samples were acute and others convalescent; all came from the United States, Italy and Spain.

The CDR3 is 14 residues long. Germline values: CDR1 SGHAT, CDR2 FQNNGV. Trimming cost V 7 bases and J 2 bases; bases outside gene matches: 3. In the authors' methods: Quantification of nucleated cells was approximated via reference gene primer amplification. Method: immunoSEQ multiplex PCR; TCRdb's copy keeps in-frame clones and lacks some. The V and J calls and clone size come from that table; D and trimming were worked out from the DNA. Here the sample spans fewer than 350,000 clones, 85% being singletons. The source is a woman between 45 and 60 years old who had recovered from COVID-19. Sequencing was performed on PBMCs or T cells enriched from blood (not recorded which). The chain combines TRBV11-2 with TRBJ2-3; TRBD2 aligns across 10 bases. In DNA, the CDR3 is TGTGCCAGCAAACTAGCGGGGACCACAGATACGCAGTATTTT. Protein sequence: CASKLAGTTDTQYF.